This entry lists 2 T cell receptor beta chains sequenced from one sample in a study of beta chain features in type 1 diabetes. Antigens for these TCRs are unknown. Findings and limits, study-wide: There was a moderate but significant shortening of TCRB CDR3s in all four CD4+ subsets of Type 1 diabetes patients.

Investigators reverse transcribed all isolated RNA, so they sequenced expressed TCRB transcripts. The assay was immunoSEQ multiplex PCR, and TCRdb's table has in-frame clones only and misses some. This sample has 350,000 to 450,000 clones; over 10% occur once, and the top ten carry 0.0085% to 0.012%. The material sequenced was naive CD4+ T cells from blood. These receptors were taken from a woman between 18 and 30 years old with type 1 diabetes.

This clone has only a few counts. The chain carries TRBV18 and TRBJ2-5; the match to TRBD2 covers 9 bases. The CDR3 has 14 amino acids. Trimming removed 10 bases from V and 3 bases from J; junction bases left unmatched: 9. CDR1 is KGHSH, CDR2 LQKENI, per germline. CDR3 in amino acids: CATAPTSGKETQYF. CDR3 DNA sequence: TGTGCCACCGCACCGACTAGCGGAAAAGAGACCCAGTACTTC.

This chain connects TRBV27 to TRBJ1-5; D ambiguous. CDR3 length: 16 residues. Germline loops: CDR1 MNHEY, CDR2 SMNVEV (reference sequence). V gave up 4 bases and J gave up 6 bases, with 19 bases separating them. The CDR3 nucleotides read TGTGCCAGCAGTTACCCCGGTCCTACCTGGTGTCAGCCCCAGCATTTT. Protein: CASSYPGPTWCQPQHF.